A single sample is the source of the 27 T cell receptor beta chains below, sequenced in a study of CD8+ T cells in alopecia areata. Extraction and reverse transcription of RNA yielded cDNA as the sequencing template. The repertoire was sequenced with immunoSEQ multiplex PCR; TCRdb's copy has only in-frame clones and lacks some. The table lists approximately 19,000 clones, no singletons, with over 25% in the top ten. A sort of pooled cutaneous lymph node cells used CD4, CD8alpha, NKG2D, NKG2ACE and other stains. What was sequenced was CD8+ T cells sorted from a lymph node. The receptors derive from a C3H/HeJ mouse with alopecia areata. This strain's MHC haplotype is H2-k.

This clone was counted many times. Gene names follow the mouse nomenclature. The CDR3 bases that were read are TGTGCCAGCAGTGATGGGCGACAGGGGGTGTAT. The encoded protein is CASSDGRQGVY. From start to end, the CDR3 is CASSDGRQGVYEQYF. This sequence joins TRBV13-3 and TRBJ2-7; 9 nucleotides match TRBD1. The DNA ends 4 residues before the CDR3 does, and the rest of the CDR3 is filled in from the germline J gene. The CDR3 is 15 amino acids. Looked up from germline, CDR1 is NNHDY and CDR2 is SYVADS.

This clone was recorded at least ten times. Mouse gene names apply. The read ends 4 residues shy of where the CDR3 ends; the end is completed using the germline J gene. The rearrangement uses TRBV13-3 and TRBJ2-2; the match to TRBD2 covers 11 bases. Germline V gene sequence: CDR1 NNHDY, CDR2 SYVADS. The CDR3 covers 17 residues. Trimming at V came to 0 bases and at J to 2 bases, leaving 3 bases not matched to a gene. This CDR3 reads CASSDDRLGGNTGQLYF. CDR3 DNA (partial): TGTGCCAGCAGTGATGACAGACTGGGGGGGAACACCGGG.

This clone has at least ten counts. Germline and genes: mouse. The CDR3 extends 4 residues past the end of the read, so its final part is completed from the germline J gene. The gene calls are TRBV13-3 and TRBJ2-3, with a weak D call TRBD2 (6 bases). Between the trimmed V and J ends, which lost 0 bases and 3 bases, there was a span of 8 bases. The CDR3 has 14 residues. Germline V gene data show CDR1 as NNHDY and CDR2 as SYVADS. Partial CDR3 DNA: TGTGCCAGCAGTGATGGGGGGGTGGCAGAA. It codes for CASSDGGVAE. The full CDR3 protein is CASSDGGVAETLYF.

This clone was seen a few times. The genes and germline here are from mouse. The read stops 4 residues short of the end of the CDR3; the missing end is completed from the germline J gene. This chain joins TRBV13-3 and TRBJ1-1; 12 positions agree with TRBD1. After removal of 1 base from V and 4 bases from J, the junction contained 5 bases not matched to a gene. CDR1 NNHDY and CDR2 SYVADS come from the germline V gene. CDR3 length: 16 amino acids. The covered CDR3 bases are TGTGCCAGCAGTGATCCTGGGACAGGGGGCGCCACA. Translated: CASSDPGTGGAT. The complete CDR3 sequence is CASSDPGTGGATEVFF.

This clone was seen a few times. Genes here carry mouse names. The CDR3 bases that were read are TGTGCCAGCGGTGAACAGGGAGGGGGCACA. Translating it yields CASGEQGGGT. The whole CDR3 region reads CASGEQGGGTEVFF. The genes are TRBV13-2 and TRBJ1-1; a weak D match, TRBD1 (6 bases). With the read ending 4 residues before the CDR3 end, the germline J gene is used to fill in that end. The CDR3 is made up of 14 amino acids. Trimming shortened V by 2 bases and J by 4 bases, and 12 bases separated the two germline ends. The germline V gene has CDR1 NNHNN and CDR2 SYGAGS (reference sequence).

This clone was observed at least ten times. Gene names and germline match the mouse. The read terminates 4 residues ahead of where the CDR3 ends, so the germline J gene completes it. The V and J genes are TRBV13-3 and TRBJ2-1; D perhaps matches TRBD1 (6 bases). V was pared by 6 bases and J by 1 base, with 11 bases between. From germline, CDR1 is NNHDY and CDR2 SYVADS. The CDR3 spans 14 residues. CDR3 DNA (partial): TGTGCCAGCACCCCGACAGGAAACTATGCT. It yields the protein CASTPTGNYA. The complete CDR3 reads CASTPTGNYAEQFF.

A few counts support this clone. Mouse gene names apply. Read data end 4 residues before the CDR3 end; the end is taken from the germline J gene. J is TRBJ2-5 and V is TRBV1; 11 nucleotides match TRBD2. This CDR3 has 15 amino acids. Trimming cost V 2 bases and J 3 bases; bases outside gene matches: 1. Germline V CDR1 and CDR2: NSQYPW, LRSPGD (reference sequence). The CDR3 region is CTCSARLGGQDTQYF. The DNA read from the CDR3 is TGCACCTGCAGTGCAAGACTGGGGGGGCAAGAC.

This clone occurred a few times. The germline and genes are mouse ones. The CDR3 bases that were read are TGTGCCAGCGGTGATGTCTGGGGGTCCTAT. Amino acid sequence: CASGDVWGSY. The whole CDR3 is CASGDVWGSYEQYF. V usage is TRBV13-2 and J usage is TRBJ2-7, with TRBD2 matching 7 bases. The read terminates 4 residues before the CDR3 end, so the remaining end is supplied by the germline J gene. The CDR3 is made up of 14 amino acids. Germline V lookup: CDR1 NNHNN, CDR2 SYGAGS (reference sequence). The ends lost 0 bases at V and 1 base at J; junction bases unmatched: 1.

This clone was seen more than once but under ten times. Germline and genes: mouse. The sequence runs out 4 residues before the end of the CDR3; the remainder is reconstructed from the germline J gene. V usage is TRBV1 and J usage is TRBJ1-1; TRBD1 matches 8 bases. Germline-derived CDR1 and CDR2 are NSQYPW and LRSPGD (reference sequence). Trimming took 4 bases from V and 1 from J; bases not matched to a gene: 2. The length of the CDR3 is 14 residues. The DNA read from the CDR3 is TGCACCTGCAGTGGGACAGGGATAAACACA. Protein: CTCSGTGINT. The CDR3 as a whole reads CTCSGTGINTEVFF. Filled out from reference TRBV1 and TRBJ1-1, the complete variable domain reads VTLLEQNPRWRLVPRGQAVNLRCILKNSQYPWMSWYQQDLQKQLQWLFTLRSPGDKEVKSLPGADYLATRVTDTELRLQVANMSQGRTLYCTCSGTGINTEVFFGKGTRLTVV.

This clone was found many times. The genes are named according to mouse. The read ends 4 residues before the CDR3 terminus; that terminus is restored from the germline J gene. V and J are TRBV17 and TRBJ2-5; 10 nucleotides agree with TRBD2. This CDR3 is 14 amino acids long. Germline loops: CDR1 MNHDT, CDR2 YYDKIL. CDR3 region: CASSRGTGGDTQYF. The covered CDR3 bases are TGTGCTAGCAGTAGAGGGACTGGGGGAGAC.

Points on this clone: Mouse names are used for the genes. The sequence runs out 4 residues before the end of the CDR3; the remainder is reconstructed from the germline J gene. The rearrangement uses TRBV13-1 and TRBJ1-1; no clear D. The germline V gene has CDR1 NSHNY and CDR2 SYGAGN. V lost 3 bases to trimming and J lost 0 bases, with 9 bases between them. This CDR3 spans 14 amino acids. The CDR3 region is CASSADISNTEVFF. CDR3 DNA (partial): TGTGCCAGCAGTGCTGACATTTCAAACACA.

This clone was picked up many times. Gene names refer to mouse genes. The observed sequence ends 4 residues before the CDR3 terminus, with the missing tail filled in from the germline J gene. This chain joins TRBV19 and TRBJ2-3; D perhaps matches TRBD1 (6 bases). CDR3 size: 13 residues. Trimming took 3 bases from V and 1 from J, leaving 6 bases between them. CDR1 is FNHDT and CDR2 is SITEND in the germline V gene (reference sequence). This CDR3 is CASSKGGAETLYF. CDR3 DNA (partial): TGTGCCAGCAGTAAGGGGGGTGCAGAA.

This clone was counted only a few times. The genes are named according to mouse. The observed sequence ends 4 residues before the CDR3 terminus, with the missing tail filled in from the germline J gene. V usage is TRBV13-2 and J usage is TRBJ2-7; 9 nucleotides line up with TRBD2. Trimming cost V 2 bases and J 0 bases; bases outside gene matches: 6. CDR1 is NNHNN and CDR2 is SYGAGS in the germline V gene (reference sequence). This CDR3 region has 16 residues. CDR3 DNA (partial): TGTGCCAGCGGTGAAGAGGACTGGGGTAGCTCCTAT. Protein sequence: CASGEEDWGSSY. From start to end, the CDR3 is CASGEEDWGSSYEQYF.

This clone was recorded a few times. All gene names here are mouse names. The observed sequence ends 4 residues before the CDR3 terminus, with the missing tail filled in from the germline J gene. The V gene is TRBV20, the J gene TRBJ2-1; TRBD2 matches 8 bases. The CDR3 has 14 amino acids. The V and J ends lost 3 bases and 1 base, in that order; junction bases with no gene match: 2. Per the germline V gene, CDR1 is GFQATS and CDR2 is STVNSAI. The DNA read from the CDR3 is TGTGGTGCTAGACTGGGGGTCAACTATGCT. This encodes CGARLGVNYA. The full CDR3 sequence reads CGARLGVNYAEQFF.

The table lists this clone with a few counts. The genes are named according to mouse. Read data end 4 residues before the CDR3 end; the end is taken from the germline J gene. V gene TRBV13-1 combines with J gene TRBJ2-7, with 10 bases aligning to TRBD2. Germline V lookup: CDR1 NSHNY, CDR2 SYGAGN. Losses at the gene ends were 1 base for V and 0 bases for J; bases not matched to a gene: 4. The CDR3 runs to 16 residues. CDR3 in amino acids: CASSDRLGGHSYEQYF. The sequenced part of the CDR3 DNA is TGTGCCAGCAGTGATAGACTGGGGGGCCACTCCTAT.

As for this clone: Gene names refer to mouse genes. The read halts 4 residues ahead of the CDR3 end, with the missing end drawn from the germline J gene. J is TRBJ2-3 and V is TRBV14; TRBD2 matches 12 bases. Germline V gene sequence: CDR1 SGHDT, CDR2 FRDEAV. CDR3 length: 17 residues. V lost 5 bases to trimming and J lost 0 bases; unmatched junction nucleotides: 7. The CDR3 sequence is CASSPDWGGSSAETLYF. The sequenced part of the CDR3 DNA is TGTGCCAGCAGCCCGGACTGGGGGGGATCTAGTGCAGAA.

The table lists this clone with a few counts. Gene names are the mouse ones. The sequence runs out 4 residues before the end of the CDR3; the remainder is reconstructed from the germline J gene. The chain couples TRBV31 to TRBJ2-2, with 8 bases lining up with TRBD2. The trim removed 4 bases at V and 5 bases at J, leaving 3 bases unmatched. There are 13 residues in the CDR3. The germline V gene encodes CDR1 GKSSPN and CDR2 SITVG. Incomplete CDR3 DNA: TGTGCCTGGACTGGGGGGAAGACCGGG. Translating gives CAWTGGKTG. The entire CDR3 reads CAWTGGKTGQLYF.

Of note for this clone: Gene names follow the mouse nomenclature. The read halts 4 residues ahead of the CDR3 end, with the missing end drawn from the germline J gene. This chain links TRBV13-1 with TRBJ2-1, with unresolved D. V was pared by 0 bases and J by 5 bases, with 6 bases between. Germline values: CDR1 NSHNY, CDR2 SYGAGN. The length of the CDR3 is 13 residues. The covered CDR3 bases are TGTGCCAGCAGTGATGCCAGGAATGCT. Its translation: CASSDARNA. The whole CDR3 reads CASSDARNAEQFF.

This clone was recorded many times. The gene symbols are mouse symbols. Read sequence stops 4 residues before the CDR3 end, and the germline J gene provides the missing end. This chain uses TRBV13-3 with TRBJ2-7; D perhaps matches TRBD1 (6 bases). Germline V lookup: CDR1 NNHDY, CDR2 SYVADS. This CDR3 comprises 12 residues. CDR3 DNA, as far as it was read: TGTGCCAGCAGGTCGGGACAATAT. This translates into CASRSGQY. The entire CDR3 protein reads CASRSGQYEQYF.

This clone came up a few times. Gene and germline names: mouse. The observed sequence ends 4 residues before the CDR3 terminus, with the missing tail filled in from the germline J gene. The V and J genes are TRBV16 and TRBJ2-3, with 11 positions matching TRBD1. V dropped 4 bases and J dropped 1; count of bases not matched to a gene: 4. CDR1 and CDR2 (germline): SGHSA, FRNQAP. The CDR3 spans 16 residues. The CDR3 region is CASSSPGQGGAETLYF. The sequenced part of the CDR3 DNA is TGTGCAAGCAGCTCCCCGGGACAGGGGGGTGCAGAA. Together with reference TRBV16 and TRBJ2-3, the CDR3 gives the full variable domain: NAGVIQTPRHKVTGKGQEATLWCEPISGHSAVFWYRQTIVQGLEFLTYFRNQAPIDDSGMPKERFSAQMPNQSHSTLKIQSTQPQDSAVYLCASSSPGQGGAETLYFGSGTRLTVL.

This clone appeared many times. Gene names denote mouse genes. The CDR3 end lies 4 residues beyond the end of the read and is filled in from the germline J gene. The genes are TRBV19 and TRBJ2-4, with TRBD2 matching 8 bases. This CDR3 spans 13 amino acids. CDR1 and CDR2 (germline): FNHDT, SITEND (reference sequence). The sequenced CDR3 bases are TGTGCCAGCAGTTCTACTGGGGGTAAC. Its protein product is CASSSTGGN. The CDR3 in full is CASSSTGGNTLYF.

A note on this clone: Gene names and germline match the mouse. The read terminates 4 residues ahead of where the CDR3 ends, so the germline J gene completes it. This chain connects TRBV1 to TRBJ2-5; TRBD2 aligns across 8 bases. V was clipped by 0 bases and J by 3 bases; unmatched bases: 2. This CDR3 region has 15 residues. Germline V CDR1 and CDR2: NSQYPW, LRSPGD (reference sequence). The part of the CDR3 DNA that was read is TGCACCTGCAGTGCAGAGGACTGGGAACAAGAC. Translated: CTCSAEDWEQD. The full CDR3 sequence reads CTCSAEDWEQDTQYF.

This clone was seen a handful of times. TCRdb's protein sequence differs at residue 12 from the translated DNA; the protein presented here follows the DNA. The gene names here belong to mouse. The read comes to an end 3 residues before the CDR3 does, leaving the germline J gene to fill in the end. The chain is built from TRBV19 and TRBJ1-6; 7 bases are a match to TRBD1. Being an ORF, TRBJ1-6 has a function that is uncertain. Per germline, CDR1 FNHDT and CDR2 SITEND (reference sequence). CDR3 length: 15 residues. V was clipped by 1 base and J by 5 bases; unmatched bases: 3. CDR3 DNA, as far as it was read: TGTGCCAGCAGTATAAACAGGGGAGATAATTCGCCC. It yields the protein CASSINRGDNSP. The entire CDR3 protein reads CASSINRGDNSPLYF.

Only a few counts were recorded for this clone. Gene and germline names: mouse. From the germline J gene comes the end of the CDR3, since the read stops 4 residues before it. The chain recombines TRBV19 with TRBJ2-1; possibly TRBD1 for D (5 bases). The germline gives CDR1 FNHDT, CDR2 SITEND (reference sequence). The CDR3 length is 14 residues. V was pared by 3 bases and J by 2 bases, with 9 bases between. CDR3 protein: CASSKGKDYAEQFF. Partial CDR3 DNA: TGTGCCAGCAGTAAGGGGAAGGACTATGCT.

In this sample, this clone turned up many times. Gene names follow the mouse nomenclature. The CDR3 goes on 4 residues after the read ends, and that part is filled in from the germline J gene. The J gene is TRBJ2-7, the V gene TRBV4, with 10 positions matching TRBD2. Germline V gene data show CDR1 as LGHDT and CDR2 as YNNKQL (reference sequence). The CDR3 loop spans 16 amino acids. The CDR3 loop is CASSYPLTGGTYEQYF. The CDR3 bases that were read are TGTGCCAGCAGCTACCCTCTGACTGGGGGGACATAT.

This clone was observed at least ten times. The gene symbols are mouse symbols. The CDR3 sequence is CTCSGGQKEVFF. The sequenced part of the CDR3 DNA is TGCACCTGCAGTGGGGGACAGAAA. The rearrangement links TRBV1 to TRBJ1-1; TRBD1 matches 7 bases. The read finishes 4 residues shy of the CDR3 end, and the germline J gene is used to complete it. The CDR3 is made up of 12 amino acids. Germline V gene lookup returns CDR1 NSQYPW and CDR2 LRSPGD (reference sequence).

This clone was detected only a few times. The gene names given are mouse names. The read falls 4 residues short of the CDR3 end, and the missing part is taken from the germline J gene. The rearrangement uses TRBV17 and TRBJ2-1, with a possible D match to TRBD2 (6 bases). The CDR3 totals 14 residues. Trimming left V 5 bases short and J 0 bases short, with 8 bases between. Germline values: CDR1 MNHDT, CDR2 YYDKIL. This CDR3 reads CASSALGNYAEQFF. The sequenced part of the CDR3 DNA is TGTGCTAGCAGTGCACTGGGTAACTATGCT.